The 7 T cell receptor beta chains below were found in one sample sequenced in a study of cytomegalovirus exposure and HLA in healthy donors. PCR used 60 Vbeta primers and 13 Jbeta primers. TCRdb's table, derived via immunoSEQ multiplex PCR, lists solely in-frame clones and lacks some. The repertoire includes approximately 100,000 clones, roughly 85% of them detected once, and around 7% sits in the top ten. Sequencing was performed on PBMCs. These receptors originate from a man aged 40-49 years in good health and CMV-seropositive.

The genes are TRBV6-1 and TRBJ2-7; 9 bases fit TRBD2. The CDR3 is 15 residues long. CDR1 MNHNS and CDR2 SASEGT come from the germline V gene. Trimming removed 11 bases from V and 6 bases from J; junction bases left unmatched: 17. CDR3 sequence reads: CAVLFSGGDWSEQYF. CDR3 in DNA: TGTGCCGTCCTCTTTAGCGGGGGAGATTGGAGCGAGCAGTACTTC.

CDR3 nucleotide sequence: TGTGCCAGCAGCCAAGGGCAGCGAGGGGCCAACGTCCTGACTTTC. Translation gives CASSQGQRGANVLTF. The chain has TRBV14 and TRBJ2-6; D not resolved. CDR1 and CDR2 (germline): SGHDN, FVKESK. Trimming shortened V by 1 base and J by 4 bases, and 8 bases separated the two germline ends. This CDR3 is built from 15 residues.

This chain uses TRBV25-1 with TRBJ2-2; TRBD1 is a possible D gene (6 bases). Germline V gene data show CDR1 as MGHDK and CDR2 as SYGVNS. This CDR3 is 16 amino acids long. V was pared by 1 base and J by 4 bases, with 13 bases between. The CDR3 sequence: CASSESAQGGTGELFF. The CDR3, as DNA: TGTGCCAGCAGTGAATCCGCCCAAGGGGGCACCGGGGAGCTGTTTTTT.

V and J are TRBV11-2 and TRBJ2-3, with a possible D match to TRBD2 (6 bases). V was pared by 4 bases and J by 5 bases, with 13 bases between. Germline V gene data show CDR1 as SGHAT and CDR2 as FQNNGV. The CDR3 extends over 14 amino acids. CDR3 amino acids: CASSSGTVGDTQYF. The CDR3 nucleotides read TGTGCCAGCAGCTCCGGGACTGTCGGAGATACGCAGTATTTT.

V usage is TRBV18 and J usage is TRBJ2-2; 7 nucleotides agree with TRBD1. V lost 4 bases, J lost 1 base, and 6 bases stayed unmatched. This CDR3 is built from 16 residues. Looked up from germline, CDR1 is KGHSH and CDR2 is LQKENI. This CDR3 reads CASSRAGTENTGELFF. Here the CDR3 DNA reads TGTGCCAGCTCACGAGCCGGGACAGAGAACACCGGGGAGCTGTTTTTT.

This chain uses TRBV10-3 with TRBJ1-4; D call uncertain. Germline assignment: CDR1 ENHRY and CDR2 SYGVKD. The CDR3 length is 16 residues. The CDR3 loop is CASAWQQPGQGEKLFF. The CDR3 region has the DNA TGTGCTAGCGCATGGCAGCAACCGGGCCAAGGGGAAAAACTGTTTTTT.

The chain couples TRBV7-6 to TRBJ1-3, with 9 bases lining up with TRBD1. The CDR3 totals 15 residues. The V gene's germline CDR1 is SGHVS and CDR2 FNYEAQ. Trimming removed 5 bases from V and 4 bases from J; junction bases left unmatched: 6. CDR3 amino acids: CASSEGTGTGNTIYF. DNA of the CDR3: TGTGCCAGCAGCGAAGGGACAGGGACGGGAAACACCATATATTTT. Full variable domain (missing parts from reference TRBV7-6 and TRBJ1-3): GAGVSQSPRYKVTKRGQDVALRCDPISGHVSLYWYRQALGQGPEFLTYFNYEAQQDKSGLPNDRFSAERPEGSISTLTIQRTEQRDSAMYRCASSEGTGTGNTIYFGEGSWLTVV.